These 9 T cell receptor beta chains originate from one sample sequenced in a study of T cells in Graves' hyperthyroidism and ophthalmopathy. Amplification yielded TCR beta CDR3 regions, with RNA transcripts as the source. HTBI primers were the set used in a first-round RT-PCR of the TCR CDR3. In TCRdb, the multiplex PCR reads were re-called with MiXCR into one record per CDR3 protein. The sample has about 500,000 distinct CDR3 sequences; roughly a sixth are singletons. The sample consisted of blood. The origin of the receptors is a woman aged 18-29 years with Graves' ophthalmopathy.

The rearrangement uses TRBV27 and TRBJ2-7, with TRBD2 matching 15 bases. This CDR3 is 17 amino acids long. From germline, CDR1 is MNHEY and CDR2 SMNVEV (reference sequence). Trimming removed 3 bases from V and 2 bases from J; junction bases left unmatched: 5. The CDR3 nucleotides are TGTGCCAGCAGTTTGGGGACTAGCGGGGGGTTAGCCTACGAGCAGTACTTC. Translating it yields CASSLGTSGGLAYEQYF.

This chain uses TRBV10-3 with TRBJ2-3; TRBD2 aligns across 8 bases. Germline assignment: CDR1 ENHRY and CDR2 SYGVKD. V dropped 5 bases and J dropped 0; count of bases not matched to a gene: 4. This CDR3 region has 15 residues. CDR3 region: CAISPSGGSTDTQYF. In DNA, the CDR3 is TGTGCCATCAGTCCAAGCGGGGGTAGCACAGATACGCAGTATTTT.

This clonotype was counted ten times or more. The genes are TRBV10-3 and TRBJ1-6, with a weak D call TRBD1 (5 bases). V was pared by 6 bases and J by 6 bases, with 15 bases between. Germline V gene data show CDR1 as ENHRY and CDR2 as SYGVKD. This CDR3 region has 15 residues. The CDR3 bases are TGTGCCATCAGAGGCAGGGACTCAAGTAATTCACCCCTCCACTTT. Protein sequence: CAIRGRDSSNSPLHF.

Many counts were recorded for this clonotype. The J gene is TRBJ2-1, the V gene TRBV11-1; D uncertain. Looked up from germline, CDR1 is SGHAT and CDR2 is FQDESV (reference sequence). Trimming took off 0 bases at V and 4 bases at J, with 7 bases between the two ends. The CDR3 has 14 amino acids. The CDR3 nucleotides read TGTGCCAGCAGCTTAGCCCCAATGTACAATGAGCAGTTCTTC. This gives the protein CASSLAPMYNEQFF. The full variable domain, rest sourced from reference TRBV11-1 and TRBJ2-1, is EAEVAQSPRYKITEKSQAVAFWCDPISGHATLYWYRQILGQGPELLVQFQDESVVDDSQLPKDRFSAERLKGVDSTLKIQPAELGDSAMYLCASSLAPMYNEQFFGPGTRLTVL.

This clonotype was seen more than once but under ten times. This chain connects TRBV11-2 to TRBJ1-1, with D possibly matching TRBD1 (6 bases). Per germline, CDR1 SGHAT and CDR2 FQNNGV. The CDR3 is made up of 17 amino acids. Trimming cost V 4 bases and J 0 bases, with 18 bases left between them. CDR3 loop: CASSSHRGGLMNTEAFF. The CDR3 nucleotides read TGTGCCAGCAGCTCTCACCGGGGGGGCCTAATGAACACTGAAGCTTTCTTT. Complete variable domain (other parts from reference TRBV11-2 and TRBJ1-1): EAGVAQSPRYKIIEKRQSVAFWCNPISGHATLYWYQQILGQGPKLLIQFQNNGVVDDSQLPKDRFSAERLKGVDSTLKIQPAKLEDSAVYLCASSSHRGGLMNTEAFFGQGTRLTVV.

There are a few counts of this clonotype. This rearrangement joins TRBV30 to TRBJ1-2; the D is unclear. The V gene lost 0 bases and the J gene lost 4 bases, with 15 bases spanning the gap. Germline-derived CDR1 and CDR2 are GTSNPN and SVGIG (reference sequence). The CDR3 is made up of 15 amino acids. This chain's CDR3 is CAWSVKDGRSYGYTF. In nucleotides, the CDR3 is TGTGCCTGGAGTGTTAAGGACGGCAGGAGCTATGGCTACACCTTC.

This clonotype was found a few times. The rearrangement joins TRBV6-1 to TRBJ1-1; D unclear. V lost 3 bases and J 1 base, leaving 9 bases between the germline ends. The V gene's germline CDR1 is MNHNS and CDR2 SASEGT. The CDR3 spans 14 residues. This CDR3 is CASSERASNTEAFF. The CDR3 DNA reads TGTGCCAGCAGTGAGCGGGCTTCGAACACTGAAGCTTTCTTT.

This clonotype was seen ten or more times. The V and J genes are TRBV20-1 and TRBJ2-7; D is possibly TRBD2 (6 bases). This CDR3 has 14 residues. Trimming stripped 0 bases from V and 6 bases from J, with 15 bases between. Germline-derived CDR1 and CDR2 are DFQATT and SNEGSKA (reference sequence). CDR3 sequence (DNA): TGCAGTGCTAGAGATACGACTAGTCCATTCGAGCAGTACTTC. Protein: CSARDTTSPFEQYF.

The chain's CDR3 is CASSHSTSGSYEQYF. The CDR3 DNA reads TGTGCCAGCAGTCATTCGACTAGCGGCTCCTACGAGCAGTACTTC. The J gene is TRBJ2-7, the V gene TRBV2, with TRBD2 matching over 9 bases. Losses at the gene ends were 5 bases for V and 0 bases for J; bases not matched to a gene: 5. There are 15 residues in the CDR3. Germline lookup yields CDR1 SNHLY and CDR2 FYNNEI.